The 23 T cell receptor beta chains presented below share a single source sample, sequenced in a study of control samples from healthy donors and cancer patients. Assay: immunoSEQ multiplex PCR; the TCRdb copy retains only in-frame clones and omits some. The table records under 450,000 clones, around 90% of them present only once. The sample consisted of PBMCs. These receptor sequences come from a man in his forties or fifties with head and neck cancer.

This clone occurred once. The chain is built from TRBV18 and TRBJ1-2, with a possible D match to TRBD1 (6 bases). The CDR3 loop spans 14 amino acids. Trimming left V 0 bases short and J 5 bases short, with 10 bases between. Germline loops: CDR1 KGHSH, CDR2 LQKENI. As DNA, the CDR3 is TGTGCCAGCTCACCACCACAGGGAGTTTATGGCTACACCTTC. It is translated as CASSPPQGVYGYTF.

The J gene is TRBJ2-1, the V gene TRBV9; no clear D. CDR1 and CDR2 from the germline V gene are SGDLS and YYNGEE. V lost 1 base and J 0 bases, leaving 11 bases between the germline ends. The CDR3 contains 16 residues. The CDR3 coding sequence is TGTGCCAGCAGCGTATTGGCCTTGAGCTCCTACAATGAGCAGTTCTTC. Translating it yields CASSVLALSSYNEQFF.

The CDR3 nucleotides read TGTGCCACCGCGCGCGGGGCGAAAGATACGCAGTATTTT. Encoded protein: CATARGAKDTQYF. The V and J genes are TRBV19 and TRBJ2-3, with D perhaps matching TRBD2 (6 bases). Germline CDR1 reads LNHDA; CDR2 reads SQIVND (reference sequence). The CDR3 covers 13 residues. With 10 bases removed from V and 5 bases from J, the gap between germline ends came to 16 bases.

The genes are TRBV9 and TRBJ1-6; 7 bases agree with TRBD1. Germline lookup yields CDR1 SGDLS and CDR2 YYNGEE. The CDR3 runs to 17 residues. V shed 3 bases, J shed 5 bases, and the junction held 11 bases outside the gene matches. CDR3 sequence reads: CASSGIQGIENNSPLHF. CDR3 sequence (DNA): TGTGCCAGCAGCGGTATACAGGGGATCGAGAATAATTCACCCCTCCACTTT. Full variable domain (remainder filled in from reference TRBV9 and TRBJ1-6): DSGVTQTPKHLITATGQRVTLRCSPRSGDLSVYWYQQSLDQGLQFLIQYYNGEERAKGNILERFSAQQFPDLHSELNLSSLELGDSALYFCASSGIQGIENNSPLHFGNGTRLTVT.

In DNA form, the CDR3 reads TGTGCCAGCAGCTTACTGACAGGCACAGATACGCAGTATTTT. Translation gives CASSLLTGTDTQYF. The V gene is TRBV11-2, the J gene TRBJ2-3, with D tentatively TRBD1 (5 bases). The CDR3 has 14 residues. With 2 bases removed from V and 1 base from J, the gap between germline ends came to 7 bases. The germline V gene has CDR1 SGHAT and CDR2 FQNNGV.

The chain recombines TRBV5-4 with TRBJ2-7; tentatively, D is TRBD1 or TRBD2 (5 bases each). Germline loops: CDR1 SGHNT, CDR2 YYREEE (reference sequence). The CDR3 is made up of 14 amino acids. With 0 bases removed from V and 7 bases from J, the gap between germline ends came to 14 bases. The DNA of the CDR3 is TGTGCCAGCAGCTTGGCGGGACGTAAGGTGGAGCAGTACTTC. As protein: CASSLAGRKVEQYF.

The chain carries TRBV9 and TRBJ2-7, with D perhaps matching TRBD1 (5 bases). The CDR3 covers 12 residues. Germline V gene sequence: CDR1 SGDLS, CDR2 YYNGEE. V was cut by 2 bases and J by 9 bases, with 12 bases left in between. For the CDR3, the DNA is TGTGCCAGCAGCGTCGGTAGGGGTGCGCAGTACTTC. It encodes CASSVGRGAQYF.

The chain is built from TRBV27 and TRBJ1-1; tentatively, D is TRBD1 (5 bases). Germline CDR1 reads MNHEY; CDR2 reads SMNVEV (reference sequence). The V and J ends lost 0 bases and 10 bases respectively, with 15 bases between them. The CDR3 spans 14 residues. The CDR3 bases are TGTGCCAGCAGTTTATCGGGAGCCCTGGGGCGAGCTTTCTTT. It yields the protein CASSLSGALGRAFF.

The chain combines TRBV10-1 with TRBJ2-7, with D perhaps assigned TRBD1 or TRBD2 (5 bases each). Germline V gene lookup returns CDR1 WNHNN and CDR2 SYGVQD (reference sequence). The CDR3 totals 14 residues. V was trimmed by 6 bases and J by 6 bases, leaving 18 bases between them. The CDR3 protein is CASRPSGGLGEQYF. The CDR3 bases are TGCGCCAGCAGACCATCTGGGGGTCTCGGCGAGCAGTACTTC.

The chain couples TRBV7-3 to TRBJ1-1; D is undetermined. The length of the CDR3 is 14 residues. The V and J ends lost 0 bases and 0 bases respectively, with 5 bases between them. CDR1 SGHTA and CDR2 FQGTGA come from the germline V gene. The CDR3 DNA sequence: TGTGCCAGCAGCTTAACCAGGATGAACACTGAAGCTTTCTTT. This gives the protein CASSLTRMNTEAFF.

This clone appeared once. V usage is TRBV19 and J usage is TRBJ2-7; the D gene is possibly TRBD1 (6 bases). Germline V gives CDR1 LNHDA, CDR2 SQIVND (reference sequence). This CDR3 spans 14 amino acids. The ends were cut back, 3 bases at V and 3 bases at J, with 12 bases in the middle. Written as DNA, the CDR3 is TGTGCCAGTAGTATCAGGGGACGAAACTACGAGCAGTACTTC. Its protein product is CASSIRGRNYEQYF.

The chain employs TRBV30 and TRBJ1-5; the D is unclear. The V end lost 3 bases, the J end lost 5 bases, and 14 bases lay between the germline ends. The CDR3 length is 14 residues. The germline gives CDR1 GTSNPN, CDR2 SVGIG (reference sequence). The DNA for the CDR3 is TGTGCCTGGAGAGGGCCCGGGGAGTATCAGCCCCAGCATTTT. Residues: CAWRGPGEYQPQHF. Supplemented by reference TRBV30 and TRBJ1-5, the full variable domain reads SQTIHQWPATLVQPVGSPLSLECTVEGTSNPNLYWYRQAAGRGLQLLFYSVGIGQISSEVPQNLSASRPQDRQFILSSKKLLLSDSGFYLCAWRGPGEYQPQHFGDGTRLSIL.

The CDR3 sequence: CASSQDFENEQFF. The DNA of the CDR3 is TGCGCCAGCAGCCAAGATTTTGAGAATGAGCAGTTCTTC. The chain employs TRBV4-1 and TRBJ2-1; D not resolved. V was trimmed by 0 bases and J by 7 bases, leaving 7 bases between them. Germline lookup yields CDR1 MGHRA and CDR2 YSYEKL. The CDR3 sequence is 13 residues long.

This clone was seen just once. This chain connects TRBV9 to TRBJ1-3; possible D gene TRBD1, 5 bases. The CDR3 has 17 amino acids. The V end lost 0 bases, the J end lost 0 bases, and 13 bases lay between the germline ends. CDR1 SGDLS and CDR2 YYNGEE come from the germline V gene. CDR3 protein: CASSVADRGLSGNTIYF. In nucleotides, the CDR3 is TGTGCCAGCAGCGTAGCTGACCGGGGACTCTCTGGAAACACCATATATTTT.

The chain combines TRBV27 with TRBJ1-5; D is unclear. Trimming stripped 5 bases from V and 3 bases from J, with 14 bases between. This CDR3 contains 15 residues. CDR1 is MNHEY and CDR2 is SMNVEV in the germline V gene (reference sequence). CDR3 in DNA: TGTGCCAGCAGTGCGGACCGAGTTCTCAATCAGCCCCAGCATTTT. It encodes CASSADRVLNQPQHF.

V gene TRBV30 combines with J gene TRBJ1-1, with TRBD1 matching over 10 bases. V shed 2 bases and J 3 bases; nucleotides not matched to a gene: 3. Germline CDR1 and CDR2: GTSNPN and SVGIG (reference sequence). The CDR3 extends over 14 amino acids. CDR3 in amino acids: CAWSSGQGDTEAFF. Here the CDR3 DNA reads TGTGCCTGGAGTAGCGGACAGGGGGACACTGAAGCTTTCTTT.

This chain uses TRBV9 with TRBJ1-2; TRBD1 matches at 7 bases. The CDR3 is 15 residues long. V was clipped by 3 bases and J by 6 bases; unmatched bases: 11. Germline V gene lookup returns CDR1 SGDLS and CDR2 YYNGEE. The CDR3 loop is CASSGQGKVGHGYTF. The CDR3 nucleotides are TGTGCCAGCAGCGGACAGGGAAAGGTTGGGCATGGCTACACCTTC.

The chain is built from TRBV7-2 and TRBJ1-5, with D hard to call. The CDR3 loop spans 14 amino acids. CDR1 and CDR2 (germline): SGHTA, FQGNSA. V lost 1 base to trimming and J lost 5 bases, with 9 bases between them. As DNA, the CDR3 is TGTGCCAGCAGCTTAGGGCATCACTATCAGCCCCAGCATTTT. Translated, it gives CASSLGHHYQPQHF.

This CDR3 is CASSLAGTGSGNTIYF. CDR3 DNA sequence: TGTGCCAGCAGCTTAGCGGGGACAGGGTCTGGAAACACCATATATTTT. The V and J genes are TRBV7-6 and TRBJ1-3; TRBD1 agrees at 9 bases. Germline values: CDR1 SGHVS, CDR2 FNYEAQ. This CDR3 comprises 16 residues. V dropped 0 bases and J dropped 1; count of bases not matched to a gene: 1.

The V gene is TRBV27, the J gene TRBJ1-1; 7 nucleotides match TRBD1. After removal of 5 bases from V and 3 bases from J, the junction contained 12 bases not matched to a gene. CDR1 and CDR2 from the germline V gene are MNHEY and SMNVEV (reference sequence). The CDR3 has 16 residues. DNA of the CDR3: TGTGCCAGCAGTCTGACAGGGTTTAGCCCATACACTGAAGCTTTCTTT. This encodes CASSLTGFSPYTEAFF.

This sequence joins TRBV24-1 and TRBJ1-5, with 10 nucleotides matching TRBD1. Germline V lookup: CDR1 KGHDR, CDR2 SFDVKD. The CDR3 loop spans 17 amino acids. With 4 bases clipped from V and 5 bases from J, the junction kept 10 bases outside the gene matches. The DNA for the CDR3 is TGTGCCACCAGTGACACTTCCGGGACAGGGGCCCATCAGCCCCAGCATTTT. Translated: CATSDTSGTGAHQPQHF.

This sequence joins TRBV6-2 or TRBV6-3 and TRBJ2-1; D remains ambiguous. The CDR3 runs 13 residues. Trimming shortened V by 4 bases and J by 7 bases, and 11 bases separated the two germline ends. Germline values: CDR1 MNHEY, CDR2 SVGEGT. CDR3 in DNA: TGTGCCAGCAGTTGCCCCCTTTGTAATGAGCAGTTCTTC. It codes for CASSCPLCNEQFF.

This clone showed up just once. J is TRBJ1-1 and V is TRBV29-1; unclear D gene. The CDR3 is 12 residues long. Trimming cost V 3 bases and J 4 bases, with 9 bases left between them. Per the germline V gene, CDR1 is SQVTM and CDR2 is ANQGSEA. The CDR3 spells CSVEGEGTEAFF. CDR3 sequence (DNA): TGCAGCGTTGAGGGAGAGGGCACTGAAGCTTTCTTT.